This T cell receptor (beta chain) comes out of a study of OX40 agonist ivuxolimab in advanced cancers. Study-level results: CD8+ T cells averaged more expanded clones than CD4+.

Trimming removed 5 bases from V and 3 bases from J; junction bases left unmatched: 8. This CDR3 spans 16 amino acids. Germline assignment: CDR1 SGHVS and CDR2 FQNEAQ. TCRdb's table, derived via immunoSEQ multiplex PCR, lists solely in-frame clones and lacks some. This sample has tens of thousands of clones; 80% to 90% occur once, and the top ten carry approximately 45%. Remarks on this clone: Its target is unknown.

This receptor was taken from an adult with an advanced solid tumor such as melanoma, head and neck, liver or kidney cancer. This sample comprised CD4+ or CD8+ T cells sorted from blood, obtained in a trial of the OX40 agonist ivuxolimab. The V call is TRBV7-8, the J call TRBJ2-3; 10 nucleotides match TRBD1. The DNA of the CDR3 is TGTGCCAGCAGCCCGTGGACAGGGGGACTGACAGATACGCAGTATTTT. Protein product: CASSPWTGGLTDTQYF. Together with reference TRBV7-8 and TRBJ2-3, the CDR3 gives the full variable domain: GAGVSQSPRYKVAKRGQDVALRCDPISGHVSLFWYQQALGQGPEFLTYFQNEAQLDKSGLPSDRFFAERPEGSVSTLKIQRTQQEDSAVYLCASSPWTGGLTDTQYFGPGTRLTVL.